Below, 20 T cell receptor beta chains from the same sample are listed, as sequenced in a study of T cell changes during pregnancy in multiple sclerosis. Libraries were prepared by immunoSEQ multiplex PCR; TCRdb keeps only in-frame clonotypes and omits some of them. The sample carries 55,000 to 70,000 clones, approximately 91% recorded once. The sample in question was CD4+ T cells from peripheral blood mononuclear cells, obtained in the third trimester of pregnancy. The receptors were gathered from a female donor with multiple sclerosis, enrolled in a pregnancy study.

The chain combines TRBV7-2 with TRBJ1-5, with 8 nucleotides matching TRBD1. Germline values: CDR1 SGHTA, CDR2 FQGNSA. Trimming took 5 bases from V and 7 from J; bases not matched to a gene: 10. This CDR3 has 15 amino acids. CDR3: CASSPTGALRQPQHF. The CDR3 DNA sequence: TGTGCCAGCAGCCCGACAGGGGCCTTGCGACAGCCCCAGCATTTT.

The rearrangement uses TRBV20-1 and TRBJ1-2; D is uncertain. This CDR3 is 11 amino acids long. CDR1 and CDR2 (germline): DFQATT, SNEGSKA (reference sequence). Trimming pared 3 bases from V and 5 bases from J, leaving 7 bases between. The CDR3 DNA reads as TGCAGTGCTAGTGTCCATTATGGCTACACCTTC. Its translation: CSASVHYGYTF.

The chain links TRBV7-2 to TRBJ1-6; D uncertain. The V and J ends lost 10 bases and 0 bases respectively, with 10 bases between them. This CDR3 has 14 amino acids. Germline values: CDR1 SGHTA, CDR2 FQGNSA. The CDR3 bases are TGTGCCACCAGAAAGAGCTCCTATAATTCACCCCTCCACTTT. It translates to CATRKSSYNSPLHF.

This chain connects TRBV7-2 to TRBJ1-1; 9 bases agree with TRBD1. The germline V gene encodes CDR1 SGHTA and CDR2 FQGNSA. This CDR3 has 14 amino acids. The trim removed 2 bases at V and 3 bases at J, leaving 1 base unmatched. The CDR3 bases are TGTGCCAGCAGCTTACGGACAGGGGACACTGAAGCTTTCTTT. Amino acids: CASSLRTGDTEAFF.

The rearrangement links TRBV7-8 to TRBJ2-7; D is unclear. With 1 base removed from V and 3 bases from J, the gap between germline ends came to 7 bases. Germline values: CDR1 SGHVS, CDR2 FQNEAQ. The CDR3 sequence is 13 residues long. Written as DNA, the CDR3 is TGTGCCAGCAGCTTAGATCAGTTCTACGAGCAGTACTTC. This encodes CASSLDQFYEQYF.

This sequence joins TRBV7-9 and TRBJ1-2; 7 bases are a match to TRBD1. Germline CDR1 is SEHNR and CDR2 is FQNEAQ (reference sequence). J was trimmed by 1 base and V by 3 bases; bases with no gene match: 5. The CDR3 runs to 15 residues. DNA for the CDR3: TGTGCCAGCAGCTTGGGGGACAGAAATAACTATGGCTACACCTTC. Its translation is CASSLGDRNNYGYTF.

The sample holds a few counts of this clone. The genes are TRBV27 and TRBJ1-2, with D perhaps matching TRBD1 (5 bases). The CDR3 has 16 residues. The V end lost 0 bases, the J end lost 2 bases, and 13 bases lay between the germline ends. Per the germline V gene, CDR1 is MNHEY and CDR2 is SMNVEV (reference sequence). CDR3 region: CASSLSRGDLNYGYTF. The CDR3 DNA sequence: TGTGCCAGCAGTTTATCACGGGGGGACCTGAACTATGGCTACACCTTC.

The chain links TRBV20-1 to TRBJ1-1; D is unclear. This CDR3 has 11 amino acids. The germline CDR1 and CDR2 sequences are DFQATT and SNEGSKA (reference sequence). Deletions cut 6 bases from V and 10 bases from J, with 15 bases between. The CDR3 is CSATFTRSAFF. The DNA of the CDR3 is TGCAGTGCAACCTTTACTAGATCAGCTTTCTTT.

The chain employs TRBV9 and TRBJ2-3; D perhaps matches TRBD2 (5 bases). V was cut by 1 base and J by 2 bases, with 20 bases left in between. This CDR3 is built from 18 residues. The germline gives CDR1 SGDLS, CDR2 YYNGEE. The CDR3, as DNA: TGTGCCAGCAGCGTAAAGTCGCGACAAAGCGGTGCCACAGATACGCAGTATTTT. Translated: CASSVKSRQSGATDTQYF.

This chain links TRBV18 with TRBJ1-2; 8 positions match TRBD1. The CDR3 extends over 17 amino acids. The trim removed 5 bases at V and 8 bases at J, leaving 19 bases unmatched. CDR1 is KGHSH and CDR2 is LQKENI in the germline V gene. CDR3 coding DNA: TGTGCCAGCTCAGCCAACCCTCCGGAGACAGGGGTATTCGGCTACACCTTC. It codes for CASSANPPETGVFGYTF.

This chain joins TRBV7-2 and TRBJ2-7, with D unclear. Between the trimmed V and J ends, which lost 3 bases and 3 bases, there was a span of 6 bases. Germline loops: CDR1 SGHTA, CDR2 FQGNSA. This CDR3 contains 12 residues. The CDR3 DNA reads as TGTGCCAGCAGCTTGCCGGGCTACGAGCAGTACTTC. Encoded protein: CASSLPGYEQYF.

V gene TRBV7-9 combines with J gene TRBJ2-1; possible D gene TRBD2, 6 bases. Looked up from germline, CDR1 is SEHNR and CDR2 is FQNEAQ (reference sequence). This CDR3 has 16 amino acids. V shed 3 bases and J shed 5 bases, with 17 bases lying between them. This CDR3 reads CASSFTAGLGDNEQFF. CDR3 coding DNA: TGTGCCAGCAGCTTTACCGCGGGACTGGGTGACAATGAGCAGTTCTTC.

V usage is TRBV19 and J usage is TRBJ1-4, with 7 bases matching TRBD1. The CDR3 spans 19 residues. V was pared by 0 bases and J by 3 bases, with 13 bases of the junction left unmatched. Germline CDR1 reads LNHDA; CDR2 reads SQIVND (reference sequence). CDR3 in DNA: TGTGCCAGTAGTATAGACGGGACGCGTCCAGGGGGAGCTAATGAAAAACTGTTTTTT. Its protein product is CASSIDGTRPGGANEKLFF.

The gene calls are TRBV10-3 and TRBJ1-1; maybe TRBD1 (5 bases). Trimming took 4 bases from V and 8 from J, leaving 11 bases between them. Germline V gene data show CDR1 as ENHRY and CDR2 as SYGVKD. The CDR3 has 12 amino acids. CDR3 loop: CAISGGTPEAFF. The CDR3 region has the DNA TGTGCCATCAGTGGCGGGACCCCAGAAGCTTTCTTT.

This rearrangement joins TRBV5-1 to TRBJ2-2; TRBD1 is a possible D gene (5 bases). Looked up from germline, CDR1 is SGHRS and CDR2 is YFSETQ. CDR3 length equals 15 residues. The V gene lost 2 bases and the J gene lost 5 bases, with 13 bases spanning the gap. The CDR3 is CASSFQGLGTGELFF. Written as DNA, the CDR3 is TGCGCCAGCAGCTTTCAGGGCCTGGGGACCGGGGAGCTGTTTTTT.

The chain employs TRBV19 and TRBJ1-5, with unresolved D. The germline V gene has CDR1 LNHDA and CDR2 SQIVND (reference sequence). V gave up 8 bases and J gave up 3 bases, with 8 bases separating them. This CDR3 is built from 12 residues. As DNA, the CDR3 is TGTGCCAGTGGCGGACTCAATCAGCCCCAGCATTTT. As protein: CASGGLNQPQHF.

The rearrangement joins TRBV6-4 to TRBJ2-6; 8 bases agree with TRBD1. The CDR3 is 15 amino acids. CDR1 MRHNA and CDR2 SNTAGT come from the germline V gene. V was clipped by 4 bases and J by 3 bases; unmatched bases: 2. CDR3 loop: CASSVDRGGANVLTF. The DNA of the CDR3 is TGTGCCAGCAGTGTCGACAGGGGTGGGGCCAACGTCCTGACTTTC.

This clone was picked up a small number of times. V is TRBV7-2 and J is TRBJ1-1; weak D call: TRBD1 (5 bases). Germline CDR1 and CDR2: SGHTA and FQGNSA. The CDR3 covers 14 residues. Trimming cost V 2 bases and J 2 bases, with 9 bases left between them. CDR3 in amino acids: CASSLPRANTEAFF. The CDR3 DNA is TGTGCCAGCAGCTTACCCAGGGCTAACACTGAAGCTTTCTTT.

This clone has just a few counts. The chain employs TRBV7-2 and TRBJ2-2, with 8 bases fitting TRBD1. V dropped 11 bases and J dropped 3; count of bases not matched to a gene: 5. CDR3 length equals 13 residues. Germline-derived CDR1 and CDR2 are SGHTA and FQGNSA. In nucleotides, the CDR3 is TGTGCCTCTGGACAGGGACACACCGGGGAGCTGTTTTTT. This translates into CASGQGHTGELFF.

This clone was recorded only once. The chain employs TRBV7-3 and TRBJ2-5, with 8 bases matching TRBD1. V trimming: 2 bases; J trimming: 5 bases; junction bases outside the gene matches: 4. Germline assignment: CDR1 SGHTA and CDR2 FQGTGA. The CDR3 sequence is 14 residues long. Here the CDR3 reads CASSLSGGRETQYF. CDR3 DNA: TGTGCCAGCAGCTTATCAGGGGGCCGGGAGACCCAGTACTTC.